This T cell receptor (beta chain) was sequenced in a study of T cell repertoires in cytomegalovirus infection. This clonotype came up a few times. Its antigen is as yet unknown. Unmatched junction bases numbered 10, after V lost 4 bases and J lost 5 bases. This CDR3 has 17 amino acids. MiXCR was run by TCRdb on the reads, yielding one entry per CDR3 protein. In the table there are 340,000 or so distinct CDR3 sequences, 25% of which are singletons. The sequence derives from a human donor in good health (CMV status not recorded). Some clones in this sample may be carry-over from other donors' samples. Sequenced material: cultured PBMCs, taken from culture after CMV antigen stimulation. The chain carries TRBV12-3 or TRBV12-4 and TRBJ1-6, with TRBD1 identical over 8 bases. The DNA of the CDR3 is TGTGCCAGCAGTTCGATTCAGACAGGGGTTAATAATTCACCCCTCCACTTT. Its translation is CASSSIQTGVNNSPLHF.